Below, 10 T cell receptor beta chains from the same sample are listed, as sequenced in a study of cytomegalovirus exposure and HLA in healthy donors. The PCR was carried out with 60 Vbeta primers and 13 Jbeta primers. Generated by immunoSEQ multiplex PCR, the TCRdb table keeps only in-frame clones and is missing some. The repertoire has more than 85,000 clones, about three quarters of them found once; the top ten carry 10%. Sequencing used PBMCs. These receptors were collected from a man aged 30-40 years in good health and CMV-seropositive.

The chain recombines TRBV19 with TRBJ1-5; weak D call: TRBD1 (5 bases). Deletions cut 3 bases from V and 6 bases from J, with 15 bases between. The length of the CDR3 is 15 residues. CDR1 and CDR2 from the germline V gene are LNHDA and SQIVND (reference sequence). The CDR3, as DNA: TGTGCCAGTAGTATCCCCCAGGGTCGCGGTCAGCCCCAGCATTTT. It encodes CASSIPQGRGQPQHF.

The V call is TRBV30, the J call TRBJ2-6, with D possibly matching TRBD1 (5 bases). V lost 5 bases, J lost 1 base, and 12 bases lay in between. This CDR3 contains 15 residues. The germline CDR1 and CDR2 sequences are GTSNPN and SVGIG (reference sequence). The CDR3 nucleotides read TGTGCCTGGGGGGCCTACTTGTCTGGGGCCAACGTCCTGACTTTC. Translated: CAWGAYLSGANVLTF.

V usage is TRBV2 and J usage is TRBJ1-6, with 7 bases fitting TRBD1. The CDR3 runs to 13 residues. The V gene's germline CDR1 is SNHLY and CDR2 FYNNEI. With V trimmed by 9 bases and J by 3 bases, 2 bases remained unmatched. The CDR3 sequence: CARGTDYNSPLHF. CDR3 in DNA: TGTGCCAGGGGGACAGACTATAATTCACCCCTCCACTTT.

In its sample, this clone was seen a few times. The gene calls are TRBV4-1 and TRBJ2-7; 9 bases line up with TRBD2. The length of the CDR3 is 16 residues. Germline trimming cut 4 bases from V and 1 base from J; bases unmatched to any gene: 8. Per germline, CDR1 MGHRA and CDR2 YSYEKL. CDR3 loop: CASSPESSGESYEQYF. Written as DNA, the CDR3 is TGCGCCAGCAGCCCCGAATCTAGCGGGGAATCCTACGAGCAGTACTTC.

The chain combines TRBV6-1 with TRBJ1-2; 7 positions agree with TRBD1. The CDR3 consists of 18 residues. J lost 4 bases, V lost 1 base, and 15 bases had no gene match. Germline V lookup: CDR1 MNHNS, CDR2 SASEGT. CDR3 sequence: CASSEGTGLITSSYGYTF. The CDR3 coding sequence is TGTGCCAGCAGTGAAGGGACAGGACTCATCACTAGCAGCTATGGCTACACCTTC.

Only a few counts were recorded for this clone. This chain links TRBV13 with TRBJ2-3, with D unresolved. With 2 bases removed from V and 5 bases from J, the gap between germline ends came to 8 bases. Per the germline V gene, CDR1 is PRHDT and CDR2 is FYEKMQ (reference sequence). The length of the CDR3 is 13 residues. CDR3: CASSLTVEDTQYF. DNA for the CDR3: TGTGCCAGCAGCTTAACGGTTGAAGATACGCAGTATTTT.

The chain has TRBV5-1 and TRBJ2-3; unclear D gene. CDR3 size: 14 residues. V was trimmed by 0 bases and J by 3 bases, leaving 8 bases between them. Per germline, CDR1 SGHRS and CDR2 YFSETQ. The CDR3 region has the DNA TGCGCCAGCAGCTTGGAGCTGCAAACAGATACGCAGTATTTT. It is translated as CASSLELQTDTQYF.

This clone occurred once. This sequence joins TRBV12-5 and TRBJ2-1; 9 bases match TRBD2. The germline V gene encodes CDR1 LGHNT and CDR2 FRNRAP. Trimming cost V 1 base and J 12 bases; bases outside gene matches: 10. The CDR3 runs 15 residues. CDR3 amino acids: CASGLGLAGSTGQFF. As DNA, the CDR3 is TGTGCTAGTGGTTTGGGCCTAGCGGGGTCCACAGGGCAGTTCTTC.

The V and J genes are TRBV7-9 and TRBJ2-2; weak D call: TRBD2 (5 bases). This CDR3 has 15 amino acids. The V gene's germline CDR1 is SEHNR and CDR2 FQNEAQ (reference sequence). Trimming left V 5 bases short and J 5 bases short, with 15 bases between. The CDR3 DNA is TGTGCCAGCAGCAAATCTAACAGCGGAACCGGGGAGCTGTTTTTT. It is translated as CASSKSNSGTGELFF.

This clone has a handful of counts. This chain uses TRBV7-9 with TRBJ2-1; the D gene is possibly TRBD2 (6 bases). The CDR3 is made up of 12 amino acids. Trimming took off 5 bases at V and 4 bases at J, with 6 bases between the two ends. Per the germline V gene, CDR1 is SEHNR and CDR2 is FQNEAQ (reference sequence). Here the CDR3 reads CASSGGYNEQFF. CDR3 DNA: TGTGCCAGCAGCGGGGGGTACAATGAGCAGTTCTTC.